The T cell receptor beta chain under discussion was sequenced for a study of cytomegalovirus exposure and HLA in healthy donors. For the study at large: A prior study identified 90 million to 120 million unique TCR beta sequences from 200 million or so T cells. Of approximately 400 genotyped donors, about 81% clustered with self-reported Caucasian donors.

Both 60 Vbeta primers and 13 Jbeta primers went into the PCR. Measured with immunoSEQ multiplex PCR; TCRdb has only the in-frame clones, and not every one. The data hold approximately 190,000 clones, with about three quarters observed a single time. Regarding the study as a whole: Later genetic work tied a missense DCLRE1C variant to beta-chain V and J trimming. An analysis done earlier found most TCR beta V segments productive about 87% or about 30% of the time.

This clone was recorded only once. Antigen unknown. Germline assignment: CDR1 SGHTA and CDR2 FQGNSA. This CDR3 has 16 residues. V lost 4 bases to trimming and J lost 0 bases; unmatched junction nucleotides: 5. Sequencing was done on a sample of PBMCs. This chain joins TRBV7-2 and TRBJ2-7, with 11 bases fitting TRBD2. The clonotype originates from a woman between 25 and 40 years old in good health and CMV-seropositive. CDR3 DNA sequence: TGTGCCAGCAGCTACCCGACTAGCGGGGTCTCCTACGAGCAGTACTTC. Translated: CASSYPTSGVSYEQYF. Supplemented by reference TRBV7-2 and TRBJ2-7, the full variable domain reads GAGVSQSPSNKVTEKGKDVELRCDPISGHTALYWYRQSLGQGLEFLIYFQGNSAPDKSGLPSDRFSAERTGGSVSTLTIQRTQQEDSAVYLCASSYPTSGVSYEQYFGPGTRLTVT.